This TCR beta chain was profiled in a study of blood T cell repertoires in COVID-19. Across the whole study: COVID-19 samples, acute and convalescent, were from the United States, Italy and Spain. Sources were T cells, B-cell-depleted T cells, or PBMCs; the material itself was cDNA or gDNA.

Recruitment covered fewer than 25 US areas and drew participants whose ages spanned roughly 18 to 90 years. Authors' processing steps: Amplified reference gene primers provided the basis for estimating nucleated cell counts. Data came from immunoSEQ multiplex PCR; TCRdb stores just in-frame clones and leaves some out. The DNA was the basis for D and trimming; V, J and clone size are from that table. The table has over 200,000 clones, around 80% seen once. Input material: PBMCs or T cells enriched from blood (not recorded which). The source is a man aged 55 to 70 who had recovered from COVID-19.

The CDR3 loop is CASSQPGQGVFEQYF. CDR3 sequence (DNA): TGTGCCAGCAGTCAACCGGGACAGGGAGTCTTCGAGCAGTACTTC. The chain has TRBV6-1 and TRBJ2-7, with 9 bases fitting TRBD1. From germline, CDR1 is MNHNS and CDR2 SASEGT. Trimming took 5 bases from V and 6 from J; bases not matched to a gene: 11. The CDR3 is 15 residues long.